Below, 19 T cell receptor beta chains from the same sample are listed, as sequenced in a study of blood T cells in healthy people across ages. For the second PCR, which ran for 7 to 11 cycles, a sample-barcoded 5' primer and a J-beta primer mix were used. MiXCR, run by TCRdb on the 5' RACE reads, gives a single entry per CDR3 protein. The sample has about 1.1 million distinct CDR3 sequences; roughly two fifths are singletons. Sequenced: blood. These receptors were taken from a man aged 18-30 years in good health.

This clonotype was picked up many times. The gene calls are TRBV28 and TRBJ2-7; tentatively, D is TRBD1 (6 bases). Germline CDR1 is MDHEN and CDR2 is SYDVKM. The germline V and J ends were trimmed by 3 bases and 3 bases, with 9 bases remaining between them. The CDR3 covers 13 residues. The CDR3 nucleotides are TGTGCCAGCAGTTTGGTGGACAGCTACGAGCAGTACTTC. Its translation: CASSLVDSYEQYF.

This clonotype was detected a few times. V gene TRBV6-1 combines with J gene TRBJ1-2; TRBD1 is a possible D gene (6 bases). V was cut by 0 bases and J by 0 bases, with 8 bases left in between. CDR3 length: 15 amino acids. In germline, CDR1 is MNHNS, CDR2 SASEGT. This CDR3 is CASSEARTANYGYTF. The CDR3 coding sequence is TGTGCCAGCAGTGAAGCGCGGACAGCTAACTATGGCTACACCTTC.

The chain employs TRBV20-1 and TRBJ2-5; the match to TRBD1 covers 7 bases. The end of the DNA fits TRBJ2-7 better, so the J call may be wrong. Germline-derived CDR1 and CDR2 are DFQATT and SNEGSKA (reference sequence). This CDR3 comprises 14 residues. CDR3 residues: CSARDPTGVHEQYF. The CDR3 DNA is TGCAGTGCTAGAGATCCAACAGGGGTCCACGAGCAGTACTTC.

This chain uses TRBV6-5 with TRBJ1-6; TRBD1 aligns across 10 bases. Germline V gene data show CDR1 as MNHEY and CDR2 as SVGAGI. V lost 4 bases to trimming and J lost 3 bases; unmatched junction nucleotides: 3. The CDR3 totals 16 residues. DNA of the CDR3: TGTGCCAGCAGTTTTAGGACAGGGGGCTATAATTCACCCCTCCACTTT. Translating it yields CASSFRTGGYNSPLHF.

This clonotype was found many times. The chain employs TRBV10-3 and TRBJ1-2; no definite D call. The CDR3 extends over 14 amino acids. CDR1 and CDR2 (germline): ENHRY, SYGVKD. Trimming took 3 bases from V and 4 from J, leaving 12 bases between them. CDR3 bases: TGTGCCATCAGTGAAACCACCCACTCCTATGGCTACACCTTC. It translates to CAISETTHSYGYTF.

The J gene is TRBJ1-2, the V gene TRBV29-1; 10 nucleotides line up with TRBD1. The CDR3 spans 17 residues. CDR1 is SQVTM, CDR2 ANQGSEA, per germline. V trimming: 1 base; J trimming: 0 bases; junction bases outside the gene matches: 8. CDR3 sequence: CSVEGTPGQGTNYGYTF. Written as DNA, the CDR3 is TGCAGCGTTGAAGGGACTCCGGGACAGGGGACTAACTATGGCTACACCTTC.

Remarks on this clonotype: The junction shows a germline mismatch at one end, possibly a read error. The V gene is TRBV30, the J gene TRBJ2-7, with D possibly matching TRBD2 (6 bases). This CDR3 region has 14 residues. From germline, CDR1 is GTSNPN and CDR2 SVGIG (reference sequence). The CDR3 nucleotides are TGTACCTGGGGGACTCCTTCAAGCTCCTACGAGCGGTACTTC. Translation: CTWGTPSSSYERYF.

Note on this clonotype: One junction end does not reproduce the germline sequence, and a read error may be involved. This sequence joins TRBV7-2 and TRBJ2-7; D unclear. Germline assignment: CDR1 SGHTA and CDR2 FQGNSA. This CDR3 comprises 12 residues. The CDR3 region is CASSLGSSEQYF. CDR3 in DNA: TGTGCCAGCAGCTTAGGGTCCTCCGAGCAGTACTTC. The full variable domain, completed using reference TRBV7-2 and TRBJ2-7, is GAGVSQSPSNKVTEKGKDVELRCDPISGHTALYWYRQSLGQGLEFLIYFQGNSAPDKSGLPSDRFSAERTGGSVSTLTIQRTQQEDSAVYLCASSLGSSEQYFGPGTRLTVT.

This clonotype was seen once. The chain is built from TRBV2 and TRBJ2-1; tentative D call: TRBD1 (6 bases). The V end lost 5 bases, the J end lost 3 bases, and 14 bases lay between the germline ends. There are 15 residues in the CDR3. Per germline, CDR1 SNHLY and CDR2 FYNNEI. The CDR3 here is CASSLQGLRYNEQFF. Written as DNA, the CDR3 is TGTGCCAGCAGTCTTCAGGGGCTCCGCTACAATGAGCAGTTCTTC. Filled out from reference TRBV2 and TRBJ2-1, the complete variable domain reads EPEVTQTPSHQVTQMGQEVILRCVPISNHLYFYWYRQILGQKVEFLVSFYNNEISEKSEIFDDQFSVERPDGSNFTLKIRSTKLEDSAMYFCASSLQGLRYNEQFFGPGTRLTVL.

The chain employs TRBV12-3 or TRBV12-4 and TRBJ1-1, with 8 bases identical to TRBD1. V shed 6 bases and J 0 bases; nucleotides not matched to a gene: 6. This CDR3 is built from 15 residues. CDR3 sequence reads: CASRLQQGVNTEAFF. The CDR3 DNA sequence: TGTGCCAGCAGACTTCAACAGGGGGTGAACACTGAAGCTTTCTTT.

This clonotype occurred a few times. V gene TRBV7-2 combines with J gene TRBJ1-2; D uncertain. Germline CDR1 and CDR2: SGHTA and FQGNSA. The CDR3 covers 14 residues. V was trimmed by 1 base and J by 1 base, leaving 7 bases between them. CDR3 region: CASSLEHLNYGYTF. The CDR3, as DNA: TGTGCCAGCAGCTTAGAACACCTTAACTATGGCTACACCTTC.

The chain recombines TRBV12-3 or TRBV12-4 with TRBJ2-3; 9 bases are a match to TRBD1. Trimming cost V 5 bases and J 3 bases; bases outside gene matches: 9. This CDR3 is 16 amino acids long. DNA of the CDR3: TGTGCCAGCAGTAGTACGGGACAGGGATGGACAGATACGCAGTATTTT. Translated: CASSSTGQGWTDTQYF.

This clonotype showed up just a few times. The chain's CDR3 is CASSQERSSGEQFF. DNA of the CDR3: TGCGCCAGCAGCCAAGAACGCAGCTCTGGGGAGCAGTTCTTC. This chain links TRBV4-1 with TRBJ2-1; D is unclear. The CDR3 contains 14 residues. From germline, CDR1 is MGHRA and CDR2 YSYEKL. The ends were cut back, 0 bases at V and 10 bases at J, with 13 bases in the middle.

V and J are TRBV6-1 and TRBJ2-2, with 8 bases aligning to TRBD1. This CDR3 has 16 residues. V was pared by 3 bases and J by 4 bases, with 7 bases of the junction left unmatched. In germline, CDR1 is MNHNS, CDR2 SASEGT. Here the CDR3 reads CASSDRDRYFTGELFF. The CDR3 DNA is TGTGCCAGCAGTGACCGGGACAGGTATTTCACCGGGGAGCTGTTTTTT.

This clonotype has more than one count but fewer than ten. A single base separates this from a much larger clone, so it may be a read error. The rearrangement uses TRBV6-2 or TRBV6-3 and TRBJ1-5; the D gene is possibly TRBD1 (5 bases). This CDR3 has 14 amino acids. The V gene lost 5 bases and the J gene lost 3 bases, with 11 bases spanning the gap. Germline lookup yields CDR1 MNHEY and CDR2 SVGEGT. The CDR3, as DNA: TGTGCCAGCAGTGACTGGGGGACCAATCAGCCCCAGCATTTT. It encodes CASSDWGTNQPQHF.

This clonotype showed up just a few times. The chain combines TRBV5-1 with TRBJ1-1; tentative D call: TRBD1 (5 bases). From germline, CDR1 is SGHRS and CDR2 YFSETQ. The CDR3 covers 16 residues. V was cut by 0 bases and J by 1 base, with 13 bases left in between. This CDR3 is CASSLAGRGGNTEAFF. CDR3 sequence (DNA): TGCGCCAGCAGCTTGGCAGGGAGGGGCGGGAACACTGAAGCTTTCTTT. The complete variable domain, with remaining parts taken from reference TRBV5-1 and TRBJ1-1, reads KAGVTQTPRYLIKTRGQQVTLSCSPISGHRSVSWYQQTPGQGLQFLFEYFSETQRNKGNFPGRFSGRQFSNSRSEMNVSTLELGDSALYLCASSLAGRGGNTEAFFGQGTRLTVV.

This clonotype was picked up a small number of times. The CDR3 protein is CAWSVPPFYNEQYF. The CDR3 DNA is TGTGCCTGGAGTGTACCCCCTTTTTACAATGAGCAGTACTTC. This chain links TRBV30 with TRBJ2-1, with D hard to call. The J call may be incorrect, as the DNA end agrees better with TRBJ2-7. The CDR3 is made up of 14 amino acids. Germline assignment: CDR1 GTSNPN and CDR2 SVGIG (reference sequence).

This chain connects TRBV11-2 to TRBJ2-1; a weak D match, TRBD2 (5 bases). TRBJ2-7 matches the DNA end more closely, so the J call is doubtful. The CDR3 is 16 amino acids. Germline V gene sequence: CDR1 SGHAT, CDR2 FQNNGV. The CDR3 protein is CASRSPGISSYNEQYF. The DNA for the CDR3 is TGTGCCAGCAGATCTCCCGGGATTAGCTCCTACAATGAGCAGTACTTC.

This clonotype has more than one count but fewer than ten. V usage is TRBV13 and J usage is TRBJ2-1; 9 bases align to TRBD2. Losses at the gene ends were 6 bases for V and 6 bases for J; bases not matched to a gene: 6. From germline, CDR1 is PRHDT and CDR2 FYEKMQ (reference sequence). CDR3 length: 14 residues. CDR3 sequence: CASSWAGGLNEQFF. Here the CDR3 DNA reads TGTGCCAGCAGTTGGGCGGGGGGGCTCAATGAGCAGTTCTTC.